This TCR beta chain derives from a study of T cell responses to AZD1222 COVID-19 vaccine. The CDR3 runs 13 residues. J was trimmed by 7 bases and V by 7 bases; bases with no gene match: 2. Per the germline V gene, CDR1 is MGHDK and CDR2 is SYGVNS. The method was immunoSEQ multiplex PCR; TCRdb's version includes in-frame clones alone and lacks a portion of them. This repertoire shows around 120,000 clones, nearly 90% found once; its top ten account for about 4.5%. This clonotype originated in an adult in good health. This rearrangement joins TRBV25-1 to TRBJ1-6; 9 bases match TRBD1. The starting material was peripheral blood, obtained on day 0 of AZD1222 vaccination. The CDR3 sequence: CASKDRGNSPLHF. The CDR3 DNA reads TGTGCCAGCAAGGACAGGGGCAATTCACCCCTCCACTTT.